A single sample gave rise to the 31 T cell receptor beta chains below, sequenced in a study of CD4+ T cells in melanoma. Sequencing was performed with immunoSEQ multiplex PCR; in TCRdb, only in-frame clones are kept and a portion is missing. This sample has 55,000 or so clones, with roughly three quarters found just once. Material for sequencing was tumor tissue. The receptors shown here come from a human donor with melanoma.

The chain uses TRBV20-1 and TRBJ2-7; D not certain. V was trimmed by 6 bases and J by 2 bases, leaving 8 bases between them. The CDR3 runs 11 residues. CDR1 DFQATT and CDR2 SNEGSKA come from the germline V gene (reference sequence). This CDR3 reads CSAGRAYEQYF. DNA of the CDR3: TGCAGTGCCGGTAGAGCCTACGAGCAGTACTTC.

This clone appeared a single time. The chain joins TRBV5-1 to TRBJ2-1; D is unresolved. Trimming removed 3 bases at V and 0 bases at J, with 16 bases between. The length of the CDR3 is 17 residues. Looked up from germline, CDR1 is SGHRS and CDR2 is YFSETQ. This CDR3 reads CASSSYLAQSSYNEQFF. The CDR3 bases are TGCGCCAGCAGCTCTTATTTAGCCCAGAGCTCCTACAATGAGCAGTTCTTC.

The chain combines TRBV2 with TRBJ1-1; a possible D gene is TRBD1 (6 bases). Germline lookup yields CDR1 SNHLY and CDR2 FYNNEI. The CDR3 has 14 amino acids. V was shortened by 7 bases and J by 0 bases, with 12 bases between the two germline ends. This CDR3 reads CASTTGIMNTEAFF. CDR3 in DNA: TGTGCCAGCACGACAGGAATAATGAACACTGAAGCTTTCTTT.

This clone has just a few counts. The CDR3 spells CASRASGSHTEAFF. The CDR3 DNA reads as TGCGCCAGCAGGGCCTCAGGGTCCCACACTGAAGCTTTCTTT. The genes are TRBV10-1 and TRBJ1-1, with D perhaps matching TRBD1 (5 bases). The V gene's germline CDR1 is WNHNN and CDR2 SYGVQD (reference sequence). V was trimmed by 6 bases and J by 3 bases, leaving 14 bases between them. The CDR3 has 14 residues.

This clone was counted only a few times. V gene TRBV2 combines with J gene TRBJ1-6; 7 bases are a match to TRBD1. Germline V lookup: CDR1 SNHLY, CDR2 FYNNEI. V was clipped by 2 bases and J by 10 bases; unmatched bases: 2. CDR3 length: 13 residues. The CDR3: CASSEHRGSPLHF. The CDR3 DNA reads TGTGCCAGCAGTGAACACAGGGGATCACCCCTCCACTTT.

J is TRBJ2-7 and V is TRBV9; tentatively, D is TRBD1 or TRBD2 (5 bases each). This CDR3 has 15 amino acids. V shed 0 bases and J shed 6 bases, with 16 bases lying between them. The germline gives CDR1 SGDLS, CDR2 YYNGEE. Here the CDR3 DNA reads TGTGCCAGCAGCGTAGCCGGGACCCCCTACGGCGAGCAGTACTTC. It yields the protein CASSVAGTPYGEQYF.

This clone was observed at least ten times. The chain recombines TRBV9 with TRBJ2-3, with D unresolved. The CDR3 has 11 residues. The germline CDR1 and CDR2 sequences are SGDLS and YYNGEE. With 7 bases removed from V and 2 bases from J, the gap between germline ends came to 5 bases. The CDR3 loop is CASGNTDTQYF. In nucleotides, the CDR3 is TGTGCCAGCGGCAACACAGATACGCAGTATTTT.

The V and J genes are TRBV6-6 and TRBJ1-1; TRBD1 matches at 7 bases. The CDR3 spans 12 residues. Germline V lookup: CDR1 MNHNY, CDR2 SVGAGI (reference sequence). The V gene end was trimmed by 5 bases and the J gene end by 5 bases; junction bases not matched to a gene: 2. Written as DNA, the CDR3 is TGTGCCAGCAGTCCAGGGGGTACTGAAGCTTTCTTT. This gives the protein CASSPGGTEAFF.

In DNA form, the CDR3 reads TGCAGCGTTGGGCAGATCTATGGCTACACCTTC. The encoded protein is CSVGQIYGYTF. The rearrangement links TRBV29-1 to TRBJ1-2; D unclear. Germline values: CDR1 SQVTM, CDR2 ANQGSEA. CDR3 size: 11 residues. V lost 4 bases and J lost 4, with 7 bases in between.

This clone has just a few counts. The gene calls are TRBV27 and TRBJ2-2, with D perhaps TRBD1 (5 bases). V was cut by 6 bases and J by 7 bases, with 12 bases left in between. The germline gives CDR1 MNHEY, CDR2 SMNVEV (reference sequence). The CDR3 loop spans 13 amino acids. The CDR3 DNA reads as TGTGCCAGCAGACCTCAGGGCGGCGGGGAGCTGTTTTTT. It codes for CASRPQGGGELFF.

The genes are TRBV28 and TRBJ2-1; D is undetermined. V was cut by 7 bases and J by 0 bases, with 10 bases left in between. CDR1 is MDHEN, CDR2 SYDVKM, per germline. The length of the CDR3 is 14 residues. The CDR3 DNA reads TGTGCCAGCAAACCCCAAAGCTCCTACAATGAGCAGTTCTTC. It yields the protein CASKPQSSYNEQFF.

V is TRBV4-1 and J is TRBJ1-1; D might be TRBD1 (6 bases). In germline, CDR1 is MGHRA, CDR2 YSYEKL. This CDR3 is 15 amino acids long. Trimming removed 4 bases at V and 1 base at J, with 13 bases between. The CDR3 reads CASSPWGGGNTEAFF. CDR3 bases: TGCGCCAGCAGCCCCTGGGGAGGGGGGAACACTGAAGCTTTCTTT.

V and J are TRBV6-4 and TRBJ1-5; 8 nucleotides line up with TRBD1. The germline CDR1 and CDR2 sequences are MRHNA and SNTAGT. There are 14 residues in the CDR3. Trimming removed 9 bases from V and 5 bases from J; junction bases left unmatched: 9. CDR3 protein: CARGRTGTHQPQHF. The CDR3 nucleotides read TGTGCCAGGGGGAGGACAGGGACCCATCAGCCCCAGCATTTT.

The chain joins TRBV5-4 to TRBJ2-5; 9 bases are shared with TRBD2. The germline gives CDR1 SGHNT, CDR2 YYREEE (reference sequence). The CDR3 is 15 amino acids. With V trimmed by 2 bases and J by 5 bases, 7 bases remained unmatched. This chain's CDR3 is CASSFGRGGLETQYF. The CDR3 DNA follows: TGTGCCAGCAGCTTCGGGCGGGGGGGCCTCGAGACCCAGTACTTC.

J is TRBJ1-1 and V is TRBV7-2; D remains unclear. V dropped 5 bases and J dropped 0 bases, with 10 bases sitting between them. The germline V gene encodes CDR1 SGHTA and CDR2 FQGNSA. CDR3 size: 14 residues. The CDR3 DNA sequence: TGTGCCAGCAGCCCCCCCTACATGAACACTGAAGCTTTCTTT. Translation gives CASSPPYMNTEAFF.

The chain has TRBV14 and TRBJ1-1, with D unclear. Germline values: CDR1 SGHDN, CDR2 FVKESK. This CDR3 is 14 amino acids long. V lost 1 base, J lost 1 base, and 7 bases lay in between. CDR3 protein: CASSQVPGNTEAFF. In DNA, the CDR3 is TGTGCCAGCAGCCAAGTTCCAGGGAACACTGAAGCTTTCTTT.

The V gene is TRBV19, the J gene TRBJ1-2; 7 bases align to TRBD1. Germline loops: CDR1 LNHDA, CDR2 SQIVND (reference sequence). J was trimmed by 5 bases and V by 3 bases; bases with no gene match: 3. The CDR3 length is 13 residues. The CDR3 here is CASSIGQAYGYTF. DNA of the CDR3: TGTGCCAGTAGTATCGGACAGGCTTATGGCTACACCTTC.

The CDR3 nucleotides are TGCGCCAGCAGGGACCCGGGACAGGGAGTGGATACGCAGTATTTT. Protein product: CASRDPGQGVDTQYF. The genes are TRBV5-1 and TRBJ2-3, with 9 bases that match TRBD1. V gave up 5 bases and J gave up 6 bases; unmatched junction bases: 10. Germline V gene sequence: CDR1 SGHRS, CDR2 YFSETQ. The CDR3 totals 15 residues.

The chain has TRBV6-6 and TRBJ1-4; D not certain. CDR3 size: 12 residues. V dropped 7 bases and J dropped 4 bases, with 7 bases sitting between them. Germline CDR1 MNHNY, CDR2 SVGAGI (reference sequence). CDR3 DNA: TGTGCCAGCAAGCACGGTAATGAAAAACTGTTTTTT. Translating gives CASKHGNEKLFF.

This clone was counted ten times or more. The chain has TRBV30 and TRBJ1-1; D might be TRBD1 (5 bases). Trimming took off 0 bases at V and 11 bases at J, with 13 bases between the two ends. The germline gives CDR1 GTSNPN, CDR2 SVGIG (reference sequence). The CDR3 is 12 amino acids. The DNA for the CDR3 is TGTGCCTGGAGTGTCGGGGGGAAGCACGCTTTCTTT. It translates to CAWSVGGKHAFF.

DNA for the CDR3: TGTGCCAGCAGCCCCAACCGTGGCCAAGAGACCCAGTACTTC. Translating gives CASSPNRGQETQYF. The chain uses TRBV7-2 and TRBJ2-5, with D hard to call. Trimming left V 5 bases short and J 1 base short, with 11 bases between. The CDR3 loop spans 14 amino acids. Germline V gives CDR1 SGHTA, CDR2 FQGNSA.

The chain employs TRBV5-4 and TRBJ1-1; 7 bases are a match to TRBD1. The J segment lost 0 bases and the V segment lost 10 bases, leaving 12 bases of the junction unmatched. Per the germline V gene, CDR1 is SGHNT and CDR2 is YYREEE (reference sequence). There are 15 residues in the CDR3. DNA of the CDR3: TGTGCCTCACGGACAGGTCCTAATCTGAACACTGAAGCTTTCTTT. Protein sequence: CASRTGPNLNTEAFF. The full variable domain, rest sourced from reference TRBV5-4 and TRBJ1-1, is ETGVTQSPTHLIKTRGQQVTLRCSSQSGHNTVSWYQQALGQGPQFIFQYYREEENGRGNFPPRFSGLQFPNYSSELNVNALELDDSALYLCASRTGPNLNTEAFFGQGTRLTVV.

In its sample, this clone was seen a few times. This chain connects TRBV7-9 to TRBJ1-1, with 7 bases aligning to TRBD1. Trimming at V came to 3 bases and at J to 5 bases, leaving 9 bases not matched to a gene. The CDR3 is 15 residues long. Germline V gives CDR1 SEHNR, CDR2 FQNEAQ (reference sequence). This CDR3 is CASSFLRQGATEAFF. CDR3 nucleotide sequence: TGTGCCAGCAGCTTCCTTAGACAGGGCGCGACTGAAGCTTTCTTT. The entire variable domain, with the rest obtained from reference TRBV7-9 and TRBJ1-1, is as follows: DTGVSQNPRHKITKRGQNVTFRCDPISEHNRLYWYRQTLGQGPEFLTYFQNEAQLEKSRLLSDRFSAERPKGSFSTLEIQRTEQGDSAMYLCASSFLRQGATEAFFGQGTRLTVV.

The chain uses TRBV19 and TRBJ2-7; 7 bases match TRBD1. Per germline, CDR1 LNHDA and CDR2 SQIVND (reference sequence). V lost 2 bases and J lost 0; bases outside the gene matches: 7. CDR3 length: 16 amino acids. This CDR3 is CASSISLDRPSYEQYF. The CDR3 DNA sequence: TGTGCCAGTAGTATATCTTTGGACAGGCCCTCCTACGAGCAGTACTTC. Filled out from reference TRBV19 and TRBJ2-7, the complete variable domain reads DGGITQSPKYLFRKEGQNVTLSCEQNLNHDAMYWYRQDPGQGLRLIYYSQIVNDFQKGDIAEGYSVSREKKESFPLTVTSAQKNPTAFYLCASSISLDRPSYEQYFGPGTRLTVT.

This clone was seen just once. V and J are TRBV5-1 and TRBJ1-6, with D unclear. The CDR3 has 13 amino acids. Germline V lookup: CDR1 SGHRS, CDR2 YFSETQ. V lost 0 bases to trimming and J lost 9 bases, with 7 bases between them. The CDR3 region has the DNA TGCGCCAGCAGCTTGGATAGCCCTTCACCCCTCCACTTT. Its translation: CASSLDSPSPLHF.

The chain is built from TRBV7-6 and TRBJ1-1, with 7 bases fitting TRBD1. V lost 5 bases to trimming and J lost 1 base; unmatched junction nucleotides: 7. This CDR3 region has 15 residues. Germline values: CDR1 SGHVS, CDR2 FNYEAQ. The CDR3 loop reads CASSRSGTANTEAFF. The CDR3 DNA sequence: TGTGCCAGCAGCAGGTCCGGGACAGCGAACACTGAAGCTTTCTTT.

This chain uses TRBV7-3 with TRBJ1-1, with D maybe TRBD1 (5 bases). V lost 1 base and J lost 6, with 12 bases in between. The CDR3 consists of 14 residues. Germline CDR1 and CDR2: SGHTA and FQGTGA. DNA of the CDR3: TGTGCCAGCAGCTTAAGGGGGGATAGATCTGAAGCTTTCTTT. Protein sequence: CASSLRGDRSEAFF.

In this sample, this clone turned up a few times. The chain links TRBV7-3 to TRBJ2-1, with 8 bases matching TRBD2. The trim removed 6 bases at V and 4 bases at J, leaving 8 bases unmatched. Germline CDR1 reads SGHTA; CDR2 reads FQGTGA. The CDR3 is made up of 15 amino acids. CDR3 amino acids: CASRWSGGTYNEQFF. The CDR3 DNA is TGTGCCAGCAGGTGGAGCGGGGGAACGTACAATGAGCAGTTCTTC.

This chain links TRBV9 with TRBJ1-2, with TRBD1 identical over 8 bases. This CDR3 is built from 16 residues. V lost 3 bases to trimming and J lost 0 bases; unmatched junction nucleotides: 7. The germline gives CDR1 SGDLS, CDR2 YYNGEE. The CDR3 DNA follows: TGTGCCAGCAGCGGTCCGACAGGGGATGCTAACTATGGCTACACCTTC. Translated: CASSGPTGDANYGYTF.

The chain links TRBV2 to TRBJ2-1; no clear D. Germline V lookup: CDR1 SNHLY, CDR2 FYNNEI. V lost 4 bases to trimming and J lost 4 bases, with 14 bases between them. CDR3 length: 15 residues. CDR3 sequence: CASSVGSGQYNEQFF. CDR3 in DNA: TGTGCCAGCAGTGTGGGGTCAGGTCAATACAATGAGCAGTTCTTC.

DNA for the CDR3: TGTGCCAGCAGTGACGAGGGGGGACAGGGGGCATATTCACCCCTCCACTTT. Translating gives CASSDEGGQGAYSPLHF. The chain carries TRBV2 and TRBJ1-6; 12 nucleotides agree with TRBD1. CDR3 length equals 17 residues. Trimming took 3 bases from V and 8 from J; bases not matched to a gene: 8. Germline values: CDR1 SNHLY, CDR2 FYNNEI. Filled out from reference TRBV2 and TRBJ1-6, the complete variable domain reads EPEVTQTPSHQVTQMGQEVILRCVPISNHLYFYWYRQILGQKVEFLVSFYNNEISEKSEIFDDQFSVERPDGSNFTLKIRSTKLEDSAMYFCASSDEGGQGAYSPLHFGNGTRLTVT.